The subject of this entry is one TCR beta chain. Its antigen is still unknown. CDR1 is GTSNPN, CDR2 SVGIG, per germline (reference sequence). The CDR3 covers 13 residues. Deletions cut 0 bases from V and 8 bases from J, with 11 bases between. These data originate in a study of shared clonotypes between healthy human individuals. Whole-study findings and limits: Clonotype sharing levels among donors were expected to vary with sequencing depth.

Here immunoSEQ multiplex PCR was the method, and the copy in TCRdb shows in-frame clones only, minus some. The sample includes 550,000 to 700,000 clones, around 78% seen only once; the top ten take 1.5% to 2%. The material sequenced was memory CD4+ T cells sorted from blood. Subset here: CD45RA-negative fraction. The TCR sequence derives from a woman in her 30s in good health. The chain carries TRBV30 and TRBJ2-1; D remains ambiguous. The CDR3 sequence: CAWSVDSRYEQFF. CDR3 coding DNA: TGTGCCTGGAGTGTAGATAGCCGCTATGAGCAGTTCTTC.